This TCR beta chain was recovered during a study of cytomegalovirus exposure and HLA in healthy donors. Regarding the study as a whole: TCR beta sequences reportedly predicted most subjects' HLA-A and HLA-B alleles accurately. The listing of 150 to 200 TCR beta chains classed them as cytomegalovirus-associated. It emerged from a later analysis that several of the most significant clusters appeared to be linked to common viral pathogens. The study carried out a later analysis of TCR beta sequences. It associated some 15,000 of them with specific HLA alleles at a false discovery rate of 0.05.

The junction had 19 bases not matched to a gene; V was cut back by 3 bases and J by 0 bases. The CDR3 runs to 21 residues. Germline-derived CDR1 and CDR2 are LNHDA and SQIVND (reference sequence). Researchers ran the PCR with 60 Vbeta and 13 Jbeta primers. Sequenced by immunoSEQ multiplex PCR; TCRdb stores in-frame clones only, minus some. This table has approximately 220,000 clones, 70% to 80% appearing once. Remarks on this clone: The antigen remains undetermined.

The chain recombines TRBV19 with TRBJ2-1, with TRBD2 identical over 8 bases. Sequencing was carried out using PBMCs. This clonotype was sampled from a woman in her 30s in good health and CMV-seronegative. The CDR3 DNA is TGTGCCAGTAGTATTCAGGGAAGAGATTGGACTAGCAATTCCTCCTACAATGAGCAGTTCTTC. As protein: CASSIQGRDWTSNSSYNEQFF.